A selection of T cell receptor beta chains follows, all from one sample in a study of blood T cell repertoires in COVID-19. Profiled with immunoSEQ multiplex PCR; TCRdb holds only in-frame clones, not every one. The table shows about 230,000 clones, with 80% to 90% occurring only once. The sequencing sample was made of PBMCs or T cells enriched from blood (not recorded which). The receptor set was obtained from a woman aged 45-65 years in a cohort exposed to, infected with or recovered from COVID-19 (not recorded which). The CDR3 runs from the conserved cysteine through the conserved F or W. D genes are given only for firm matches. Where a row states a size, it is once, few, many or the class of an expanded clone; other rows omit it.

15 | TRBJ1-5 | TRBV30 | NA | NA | TGTGCCTGGAGTGTAGGGGGGGCCTTCAATCAGCCCCAGCATTTT | CAWSVGGAFNQPQHF
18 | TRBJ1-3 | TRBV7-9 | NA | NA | TGTGCCAGCAGCTTAGGGGACTGGGGAGGACCCTCTGGAAACACCATATATTTT | CASSLGDWGGPSGNTIYF
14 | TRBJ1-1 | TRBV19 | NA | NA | TGTGCCAGTAGTGTCCACCGGGGGTCCACTGAAGCTTTCTTT | CASSVHRGSTEAFF
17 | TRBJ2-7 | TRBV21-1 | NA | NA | TGTGCCAGCAGCAAAGGTCCGGTGGGGACTCAAACCTACGAGCAGTACTTC | CASSKGPVGTQTYEQYF
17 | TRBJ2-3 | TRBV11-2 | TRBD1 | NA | TGTGCCAGCAGCGAAGGGGGGACAGGGGGATTCACAGATACGCAGTATTTT | CASSEGGTGGFTDTQYF
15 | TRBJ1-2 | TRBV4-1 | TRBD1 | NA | TGCGCCAGCAGCCAAACAGGGGGCCAAGGATATGGCTACACCTTC | CASSQTGGQGYGYTF
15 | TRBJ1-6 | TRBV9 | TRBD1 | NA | TGTGCCAGCAGCCCGAGGACAGGGGGCGATTCACCCCTCCACTTT | CASSPRTGGDSPLHF
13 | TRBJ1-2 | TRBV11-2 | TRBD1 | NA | TGTGCCAGCAGCCGGGACAGGGGCTCGGGTCACACCTTC | CASSRDRGSGHTF
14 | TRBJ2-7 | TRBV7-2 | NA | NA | TGTGCCAGCAGCCCCACCCCCGGGTCTCGGGAGCAGTACTTC | CASSPTPGSREQYF
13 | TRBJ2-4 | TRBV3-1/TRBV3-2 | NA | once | TGTGCCAGCAGCCAAGATCGCGGCGACATTCAGTACTTC | CASSQDRGDIQYF
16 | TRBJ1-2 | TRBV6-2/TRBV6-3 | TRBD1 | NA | TGTGCCAGCAGCCCACAACCGGGACAGGGGATCTATGGCTACACCTTC | CASSPQPGQGIYGYTF
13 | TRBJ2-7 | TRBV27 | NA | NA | TGTGCCAGCAGTTTAGCCCGAGGTTACGAGCAGTACTTC | CASSLARGYEQYF
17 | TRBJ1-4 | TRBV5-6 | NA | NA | TGTGCCAGCAGCTGGGGCCCTGGGGGGACAACTAATGAAAAACTGTTTTTT | CASSWGPGGTTNEKLFF
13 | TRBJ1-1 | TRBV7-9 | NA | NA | TGTGCCAGCAGCTCCCAGAGGCACACTGAAGCTTTCTTT | CASSSQRHTEAFF
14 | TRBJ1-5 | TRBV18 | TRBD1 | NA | TGTGCCAGCTCACCTACCACAGGGGATCAGCCCCAGCATTTT | CASSPTTGDQPQHF
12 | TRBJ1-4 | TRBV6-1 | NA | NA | TGTGCCAGCAGTGACGAGGGAGAAAAACTGTTTTTT | CASSDEGEKLFF
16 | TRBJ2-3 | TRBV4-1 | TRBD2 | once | TGCGCCAGCAGCCACGCTAGCGGGGGGTTGGCAGATACGCAGTATTTT | CASSHASGGLADTQYF
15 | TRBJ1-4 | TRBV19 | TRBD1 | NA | TGTGCCAGTAGGGTACAGGGGGCGACTAATGAAAAACTGTTTTTT | CASRVQGATNEKLFF
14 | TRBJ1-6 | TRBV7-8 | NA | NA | TGTGCCAGCAGCTTAGCGTGGGGGGATTCACCCCTCCACTTT | CASSLAWGDSPLHF
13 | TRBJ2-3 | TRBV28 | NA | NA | TGTGCCAGCAGTTTGACAGTGGGAGATACGCAGTATTTT | CASSLTVGDTQYF
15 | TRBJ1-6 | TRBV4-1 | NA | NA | TGCGCCAGCAGCCAAGATGGGGGGGGACATTCACCCCTCCACTTT | CASSQDGGGHSPLHF
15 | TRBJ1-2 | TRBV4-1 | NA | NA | TGCGCCAGCAGCCCGACGACAGGAGAGCTCTATGGCTACACCTTC | CASSPTTGELYGYTF
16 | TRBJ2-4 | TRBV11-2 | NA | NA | TGTGCCAGCAGCTTAGGGGCATCGCTAGCCAAAAACATTCAGTACTTC | CASSLGASLAKNIQYF
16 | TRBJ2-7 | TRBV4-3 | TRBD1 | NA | TGCGCCAGCAGCCAAGATGGGACAGGGGATACCTACGAGCAGTACTTC | CASSQDGTGDTYEQYF
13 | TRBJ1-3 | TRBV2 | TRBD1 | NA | TGTGCCAGCAGGGAGGGACAGGGAAACACCATATATTTT | CASREGQGNTIYF
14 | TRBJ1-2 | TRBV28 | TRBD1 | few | TGTGCCAGCAGTCCTCGAACAGGGGCCTATGGCTACACCTTC | CASSPRTGAYGYTF
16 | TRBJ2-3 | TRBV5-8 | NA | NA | TGTGCCAGCAGCTTCCTTCAGACGGGGGACACAGATACGCAGTATTTT | CASSFLQTGDTDTQYF
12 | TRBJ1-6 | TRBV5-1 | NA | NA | TGCGCCAGCAGCTCAGGGAATTCACCCCTCCACTTT | CASSSGNSPLHF
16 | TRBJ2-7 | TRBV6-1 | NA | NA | TGTGCCAGCAGTGAAAGTGGGGCACCGGAGGGCTACGAGCAGTACTTC | CASSESGAPEGYEQYF
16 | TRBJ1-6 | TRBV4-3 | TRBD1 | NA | TGCGCCAGCAGCCAAAGCTCGACAGGGGGAGATTCACCCCTCCACTTT | CASSQSSTGGDSPLHF
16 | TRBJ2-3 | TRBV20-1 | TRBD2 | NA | TGCAGTGCTAGTTATCCTAGCGGGGGTTACACAGATACGCAGTATTTT | CSASYPSGGYTDTQYF
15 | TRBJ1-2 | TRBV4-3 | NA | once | TGCGCCAGCAGCCAGACTTCCTGGACAGACTATGGCTACACCTTC | CASSQTSWTDYGYTF
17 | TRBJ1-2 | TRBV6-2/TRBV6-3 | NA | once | TGTGCCAGCAGTTACCCCCTGAAGGCGACAGGACCCTATGGCTACACCTTC | CASSYPLKATGPYGYTF
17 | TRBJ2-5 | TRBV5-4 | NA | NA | TGTGCCAGCAGCTTGGCCGGTCAGGGTTTGTCCCAAGAGACCCAGTACTTC | CASSLAGQGLSQETQYF
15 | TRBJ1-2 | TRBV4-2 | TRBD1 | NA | TGTGCCAGCAGCCAGTCTACAGGGGTTAACTATGGCTACACCTTC | CASSQSTGVNYGYTF
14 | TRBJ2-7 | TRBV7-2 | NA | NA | TGTGCCAGCAGCTTATTCAGATACAACTACGAGCAGTACTTC | CASSLFRYNYEQYF
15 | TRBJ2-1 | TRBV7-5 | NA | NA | TGTGCCAGAAGCTCATTAGCGGTGGGACGCTGGGAGCAGTTCTTC | CARSSLAVGRWEQFF
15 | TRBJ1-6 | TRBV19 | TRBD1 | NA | TGTGCCAGTAGTACCGGACAGGGAACTAATTCACCCCTCCACTTT | CASSTGQGTNSPLHF
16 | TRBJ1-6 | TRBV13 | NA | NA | TGTGCCAGCAGCACGGAACAGATCTCCTATAATTCACCCCTCCACTTT | CASSTEQISYNSPLHF
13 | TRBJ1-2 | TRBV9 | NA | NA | TGTGCCAGCAGCGTAGCTCTGAACTATGGCTACACCTTC | CASSVALNYGYTF
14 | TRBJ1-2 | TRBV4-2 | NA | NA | TGTGCCAGCAGCCAAGATCTGGTCGGGTATGGCTACACCTTC | CASSQDLVGYGYTF
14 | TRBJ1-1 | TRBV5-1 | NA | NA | TGCGCCAGCAGTTTGAGTGGACAGAACACTGAAGCTTTCTTT | CASSLSGQNTEAFF
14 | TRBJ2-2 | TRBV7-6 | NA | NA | TGTGCCAGCAGCCAGGCGGTCGGGGCCGGGGAGCTGTTTTTT | CASSQAVGAGELFF
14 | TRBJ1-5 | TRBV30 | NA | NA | TGTGCCTGGAGTGTAAAGGGGGGCAATCAGCCCCAGCATTTT | CAWSVKGGNQPQHF
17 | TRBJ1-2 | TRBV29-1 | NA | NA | TGCAGCGTTGAAGATCGGGAGTCGGAGGTGACGGCGGGTGGCTACACCTTC | CSVEDRESEVTAGGYTF
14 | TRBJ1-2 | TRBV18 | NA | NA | TGTGCCAGCTCACCACTGGGTCGGGGTGATGGCTACACCTTC | CASSPLGRGDGYTF
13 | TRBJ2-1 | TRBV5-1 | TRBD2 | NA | TGCGCCAGCAGCTTCGGGACTAGCAATGAGCAGTTCTTC | CASSFGTSNEQFF
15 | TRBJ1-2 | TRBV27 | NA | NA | TGTGCCAGCAAACCCTCTTTTCAGGGAATTCGTGGCTACACCTTC | CASKPSFQGIRGYTF
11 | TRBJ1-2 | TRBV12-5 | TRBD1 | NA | TGTGCTAGTGGTTTGGACGGGACAGCTACCTTC | CASGLDGTATF
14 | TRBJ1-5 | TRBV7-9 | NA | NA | TGTGCCAGCAGCTTGGGGCGGAGCAATCAGCCCCAGCATTTT | CASSLGRSNQPQHF
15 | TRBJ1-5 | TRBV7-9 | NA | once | TGTGCCAGCAGCTCCGGGGGGAGAGGCAATCAGCCCCAGCATTTT | CASSSGGRGNQPQHF
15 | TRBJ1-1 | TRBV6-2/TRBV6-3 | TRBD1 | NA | TGTGCCAGCAGTTTCACGGGACAGGGTTACACTGAAGCTTTCTTT | CASSFTGQGYTEAFF
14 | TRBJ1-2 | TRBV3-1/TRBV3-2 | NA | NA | TGTGCCAGCAGCCTAACTCGAGCTAACTATGGCTACACCTTC | CASSLTRANYGYTF
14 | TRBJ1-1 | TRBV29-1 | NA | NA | TGCAGCGTTGAAGATTTGGGGGGTTCGGCTGAAGCTTTCTTT | CSVEDLGGSAEAFF
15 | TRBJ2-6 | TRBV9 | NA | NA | TGTGCCAGCAGCGTAGCCAGCTCTGGGGCCAACGTCCTGACTTTC | CASSVASSGANVLTF
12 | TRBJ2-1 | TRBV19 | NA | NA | TGTGCCAGTAGTCAGGCGTTGGGTGAGCAGTTCTTC | CASSQALGEQFF
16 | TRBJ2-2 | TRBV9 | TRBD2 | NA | TGTGCCAGCAGCGTAGGGGGAGGGTCACGCACCGGGGAGCTGTTTTTT | CASSVGGGSRTGELFF
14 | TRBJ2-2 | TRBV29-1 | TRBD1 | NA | TGCAGCGTTGGAGGGACAGGGTGGAGCGGGGAGCTGTTTTTT | CSVGGTGWSGELFF
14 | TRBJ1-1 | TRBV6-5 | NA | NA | TGTGCCAGCAGCCCCGCCGGAGGGAGCGCTGAAGCTTTCTTT | CASSPAGGSAEAFF